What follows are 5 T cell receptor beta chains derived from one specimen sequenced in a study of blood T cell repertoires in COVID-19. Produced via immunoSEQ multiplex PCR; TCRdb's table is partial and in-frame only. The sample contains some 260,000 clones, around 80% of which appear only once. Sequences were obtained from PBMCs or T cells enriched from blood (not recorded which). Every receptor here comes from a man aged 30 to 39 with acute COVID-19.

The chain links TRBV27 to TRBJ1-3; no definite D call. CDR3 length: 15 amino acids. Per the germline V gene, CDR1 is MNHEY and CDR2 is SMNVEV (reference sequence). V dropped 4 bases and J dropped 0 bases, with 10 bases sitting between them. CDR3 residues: CASSYAAGSGNTIYF. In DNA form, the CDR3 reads TGTGCCAGCAGTTATGCCGCCGGCTCTGGAAACACCATATATTTT.

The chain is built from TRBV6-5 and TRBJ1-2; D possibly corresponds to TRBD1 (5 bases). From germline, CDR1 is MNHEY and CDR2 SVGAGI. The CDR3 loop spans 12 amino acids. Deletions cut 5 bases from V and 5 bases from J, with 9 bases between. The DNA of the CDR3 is TGTGCCAGCAGTAAGGGGATTTATGGCTACACCTTC. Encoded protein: CASSKGIYGYTF.

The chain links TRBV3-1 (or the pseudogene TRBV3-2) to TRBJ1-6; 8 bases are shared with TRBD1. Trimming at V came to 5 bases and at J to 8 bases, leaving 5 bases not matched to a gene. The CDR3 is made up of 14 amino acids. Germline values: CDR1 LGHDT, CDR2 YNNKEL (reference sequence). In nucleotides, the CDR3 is TGTGCCAGCAGCAAAACAGGGGGGGATTCACCCCTCCACTTT. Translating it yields CASSKTGGDSPLHF.

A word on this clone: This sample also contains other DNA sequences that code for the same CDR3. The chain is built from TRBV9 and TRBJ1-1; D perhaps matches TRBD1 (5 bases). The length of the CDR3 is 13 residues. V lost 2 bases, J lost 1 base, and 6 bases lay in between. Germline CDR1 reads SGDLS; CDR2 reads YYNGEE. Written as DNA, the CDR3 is TGTGCCAGCAGCGTCACAGGGAACACTGAAGCTTTCTTT. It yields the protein CASSVTGNTEAFF.

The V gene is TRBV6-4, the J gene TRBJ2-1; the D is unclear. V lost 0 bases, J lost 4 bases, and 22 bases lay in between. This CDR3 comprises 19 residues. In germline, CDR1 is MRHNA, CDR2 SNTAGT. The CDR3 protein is CASSDSRRSSFPAYNEQFF. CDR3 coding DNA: TGTGCCAGCAGTGACTCTCGCAGGTCCAGCTTCCCGGCGTACAATGAGCAGTTCTTC.